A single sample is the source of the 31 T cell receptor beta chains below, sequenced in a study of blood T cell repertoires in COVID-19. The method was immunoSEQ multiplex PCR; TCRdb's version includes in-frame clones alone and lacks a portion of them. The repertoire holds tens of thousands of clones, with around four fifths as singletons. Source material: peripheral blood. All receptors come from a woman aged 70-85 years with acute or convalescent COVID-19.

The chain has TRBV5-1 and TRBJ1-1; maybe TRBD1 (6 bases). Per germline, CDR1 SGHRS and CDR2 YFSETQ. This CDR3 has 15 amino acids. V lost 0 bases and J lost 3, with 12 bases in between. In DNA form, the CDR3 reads TGCGCCAGCAGCTTGGCCGGGGGGGCGTACACTGAAGCTTTCTTT. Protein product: CASSLAGGAYTEAFF.

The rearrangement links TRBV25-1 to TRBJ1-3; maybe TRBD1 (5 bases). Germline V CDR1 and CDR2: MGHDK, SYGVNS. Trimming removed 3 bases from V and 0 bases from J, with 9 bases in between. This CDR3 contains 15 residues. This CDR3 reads CASSEVQVSGNTIYF. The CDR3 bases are TGTGCCAGCAGTGAGGTACAGGTCTCTGGAAACACCATATATTTT.

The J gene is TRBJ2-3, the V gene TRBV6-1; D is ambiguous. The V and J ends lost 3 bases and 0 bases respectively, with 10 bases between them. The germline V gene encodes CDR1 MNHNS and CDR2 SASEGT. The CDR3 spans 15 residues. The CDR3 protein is CASSEGSLSTDTQYF. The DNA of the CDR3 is TGTGCCAGCAGTGAGGGTAGCCTTAGCACAGATACGCAGTATTTT.

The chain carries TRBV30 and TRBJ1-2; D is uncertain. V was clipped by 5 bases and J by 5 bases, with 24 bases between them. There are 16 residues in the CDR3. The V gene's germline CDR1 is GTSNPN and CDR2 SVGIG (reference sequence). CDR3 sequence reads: CAWGGAPSLSDYGYTF. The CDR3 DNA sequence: TGTGCCTGGGGAGGAGCCCCCTCCCTATCTGATTATGGCTACACCTTC. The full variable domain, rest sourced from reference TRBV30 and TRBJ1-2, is SQTIHQWPATLVQPVGSPLSLECTVEGTSNPNLYWYRQAAGRGLQLLFYSVGIGQISSEVPQNLSASRPQDRQFILSSKKLLLSDSGFYLCAWGGAPSLSDYGYTFGSGTRLTVV.

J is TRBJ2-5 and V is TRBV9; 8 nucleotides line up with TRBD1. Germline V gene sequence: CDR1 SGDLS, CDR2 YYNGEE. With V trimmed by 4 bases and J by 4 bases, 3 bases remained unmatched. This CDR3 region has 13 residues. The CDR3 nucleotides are TGTGCCAGCAGCCTCGGACAGGGAGAGACCCAGTACTTC. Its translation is CASSLGQGETQYF.

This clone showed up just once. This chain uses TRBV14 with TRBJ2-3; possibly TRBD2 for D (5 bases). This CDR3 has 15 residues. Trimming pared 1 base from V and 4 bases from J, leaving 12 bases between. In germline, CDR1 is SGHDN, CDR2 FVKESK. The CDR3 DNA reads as TGTGCCAGCAGCCAAGTCGGACTCAAGTCAGATACGCAGTATTTT. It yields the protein CASSQVGLKSDTQYF.

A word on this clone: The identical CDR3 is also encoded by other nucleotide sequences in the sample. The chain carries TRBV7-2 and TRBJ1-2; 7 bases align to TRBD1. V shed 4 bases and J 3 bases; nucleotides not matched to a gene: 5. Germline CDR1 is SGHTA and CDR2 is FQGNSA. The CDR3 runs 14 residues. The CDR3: CASSSRGQDYGYTF. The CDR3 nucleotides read TGTGCCAGCAGCTCTAGGGGGCAGGACTATGGCTACACCTTC.

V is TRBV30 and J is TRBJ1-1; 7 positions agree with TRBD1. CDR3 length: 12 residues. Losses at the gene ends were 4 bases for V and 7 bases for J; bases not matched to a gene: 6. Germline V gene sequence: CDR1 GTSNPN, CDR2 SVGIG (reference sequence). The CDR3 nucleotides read TGTGCCTGGACCACAGGGGTGGGTGAAGCTTTCTTT. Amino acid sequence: CAWTTGVGEAFF. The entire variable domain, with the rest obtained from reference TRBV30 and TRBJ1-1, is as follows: SQTIHQWPATLVQPVGSPLSLECTVEGTSNPNLYWYRQAAGRGLQLLFYSVGIGQISSEVPQNLSASRPQDRQFILSSKKLLLSDSGFYLCAWTTGVGEAFFGQGTRLTVV.

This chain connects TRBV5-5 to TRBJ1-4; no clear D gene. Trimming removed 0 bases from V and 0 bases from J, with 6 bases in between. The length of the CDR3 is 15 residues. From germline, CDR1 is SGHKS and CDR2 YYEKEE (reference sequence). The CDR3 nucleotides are TGTGCCAGCAGCTTGGATTTAACAACTAATGAAAAACTGTTTTTT. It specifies CASSLDLTTNEKLFF.

This CDR3 reads CASTWGQNNYGYTF. Here the CDR3 DNA reads TGTGCCAGCACTTGGGGACAGAATAACTATGGCTACACCTTC. The chain uses TRBV2 and TRBJ1-2; 7 nucleotides agree with TRBD1. Germline V gives CDR1 SNHLY, CDR2 FYNNEI. V dropped 7 bases and J dropped 1; count of bases not matched to a gene: 6. This CDR3 has 14 amino acids.

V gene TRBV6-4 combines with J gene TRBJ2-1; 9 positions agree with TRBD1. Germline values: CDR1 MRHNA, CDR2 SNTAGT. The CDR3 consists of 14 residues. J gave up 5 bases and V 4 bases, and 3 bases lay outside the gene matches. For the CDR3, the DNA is TGTGCCAGCAGTGGGGGACAGGGAAACAATGAGCAGTTCTTC. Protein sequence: CASSGGQGNNEQFF.

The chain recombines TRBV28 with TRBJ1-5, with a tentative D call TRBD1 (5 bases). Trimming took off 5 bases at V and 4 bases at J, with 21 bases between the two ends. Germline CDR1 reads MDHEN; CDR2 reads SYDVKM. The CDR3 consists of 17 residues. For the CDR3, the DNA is TGTGCCAGCAGTCGGCCCGGTGTAGCAGGGAAAAATCAGCCCCAGCATTTT. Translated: CASSRPGVAGKNQPQHF.

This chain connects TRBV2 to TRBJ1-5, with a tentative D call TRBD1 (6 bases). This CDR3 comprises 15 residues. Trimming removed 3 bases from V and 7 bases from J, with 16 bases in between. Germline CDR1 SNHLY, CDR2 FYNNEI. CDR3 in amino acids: CASSDFPGAGQPQHF. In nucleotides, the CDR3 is TGTGCCAGCAGTGACTTCCCAGGGGCAGGGCAGCCCCAGCATTTT.

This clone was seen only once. In nucleotides, the CDR3 is TGCGCCAGCAGCCAACGGACAGGGTTAGTCGGGGGGAACTACAATGAGCAGTTCTTC. The encoded protein is CASSQRTGLVGGNYNEQFF. The chain uses TRBV5-1 and TRBJ2-1; D might be TRBD1 (8 bases). V lost 4 bases to trimming and J lost 3 bases, with 26 bases between them. CDR1 SGHRS and CDR2 YFSETQ come from the germline V gene. The CDR3 sequence is 19 residues long.

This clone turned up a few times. CDR3 sequence (DNA): TGTGCCAGCAGCGAAAGGGGACAGGATAGTATCTATGGCTACACCTTC. Translating it yields CASSERGQDSIYGYTF. The gene calls are TRBV7-9 and TRBJ1-2, with 8 bases matching TRBD1. Germline V lookup: CDR1 SEHNR, CDR2 FQNEAQ (reference sequence). The ends lost 5 bases at V and 4 bases at J; junction bases unmatched: 12. CDR3 length: 16 amino acids.

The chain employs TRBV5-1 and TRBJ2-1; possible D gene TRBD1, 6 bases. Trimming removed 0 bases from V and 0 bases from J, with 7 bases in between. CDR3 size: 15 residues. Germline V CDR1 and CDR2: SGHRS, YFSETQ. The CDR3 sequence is CASSLDRVSYNEQFF. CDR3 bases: TGCGCCAGCAGCTTGGACAGGGTCTCCTACAATGAGCAGTTCTTC.

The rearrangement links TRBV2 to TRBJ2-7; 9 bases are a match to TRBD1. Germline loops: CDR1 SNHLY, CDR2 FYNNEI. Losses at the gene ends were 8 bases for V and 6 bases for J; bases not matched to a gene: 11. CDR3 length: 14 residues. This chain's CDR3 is CASGRDRVYGEQYF. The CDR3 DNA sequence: TGTGCCAGCGGAAGGGACAGGGTGTATGGCGAGCAGTACTTC.

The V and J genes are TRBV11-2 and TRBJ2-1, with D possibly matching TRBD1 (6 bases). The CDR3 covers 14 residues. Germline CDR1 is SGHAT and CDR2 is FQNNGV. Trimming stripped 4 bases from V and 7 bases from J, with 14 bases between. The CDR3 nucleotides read TGTGCCAGCAGCTCAGTTCGGACAGCTAATGAGCAGTTCTTC. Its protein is CASSSVRTANEQFF. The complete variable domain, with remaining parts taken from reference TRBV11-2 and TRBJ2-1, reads EAGVAQSPRYKIIEKRQSVAFWCNPISGHATLYWYQQILGQGPKLLIQFQNNGVVDDSQLPKDRFSAERLKGVDSTLKIQPAKLEDSAVYLCASSSVRTANEQFFGPGTRLTVL.

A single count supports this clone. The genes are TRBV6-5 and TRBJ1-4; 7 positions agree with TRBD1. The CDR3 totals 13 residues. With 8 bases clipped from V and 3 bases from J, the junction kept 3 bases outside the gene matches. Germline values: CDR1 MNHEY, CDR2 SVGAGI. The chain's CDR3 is CASETGPNEKLFF. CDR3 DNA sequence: TGTGCCAGCGAGACAGGGCCTAATGAAAAACTGTTTTTT.

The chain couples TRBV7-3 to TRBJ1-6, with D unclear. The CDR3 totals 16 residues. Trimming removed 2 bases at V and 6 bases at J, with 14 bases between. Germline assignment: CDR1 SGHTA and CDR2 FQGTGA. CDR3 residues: CASSLGRSAGNSPLHF. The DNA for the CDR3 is TGTGCCAGCAGCTTAGGTCGAAGCGCGGGTAATTCACCCCTCCACTTT.

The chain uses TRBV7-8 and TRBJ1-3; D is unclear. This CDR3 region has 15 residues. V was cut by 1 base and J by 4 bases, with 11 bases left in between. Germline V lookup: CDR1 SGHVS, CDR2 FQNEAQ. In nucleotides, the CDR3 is TGTGCCAGCAGCTTAGTCGAGGGATTCGGAAACACCATATATTTT. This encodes CASSLVEGFGNTIYF.

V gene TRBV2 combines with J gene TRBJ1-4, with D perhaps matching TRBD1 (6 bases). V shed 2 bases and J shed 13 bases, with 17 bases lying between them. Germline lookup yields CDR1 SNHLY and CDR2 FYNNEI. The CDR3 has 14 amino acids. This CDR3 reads CASSEIVGTGRLFF. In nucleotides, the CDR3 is TGTGCCAGCAGTGAAATCGTTGGCACAGGGCGACTGTTTTTT.

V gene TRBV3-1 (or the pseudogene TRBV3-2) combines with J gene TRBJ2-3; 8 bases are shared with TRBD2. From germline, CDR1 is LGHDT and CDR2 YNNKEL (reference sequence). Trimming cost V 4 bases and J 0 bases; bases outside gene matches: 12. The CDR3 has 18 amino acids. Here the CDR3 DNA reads TGTGCCAGCAGCCCCACCCCGGGGAAGCGGGGGAGCACAGATACGCAGTATTTT. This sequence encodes CASSPTPGKRGSTDTQYF.

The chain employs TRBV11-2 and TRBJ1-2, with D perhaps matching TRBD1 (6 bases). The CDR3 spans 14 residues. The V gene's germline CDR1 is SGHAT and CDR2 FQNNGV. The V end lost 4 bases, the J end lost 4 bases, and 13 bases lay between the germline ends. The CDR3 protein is CASSSTGQLYGYTF. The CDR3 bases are TGTGCCAGCAGCTCAACGGGACAACTCTATGGCTACACCTTC.

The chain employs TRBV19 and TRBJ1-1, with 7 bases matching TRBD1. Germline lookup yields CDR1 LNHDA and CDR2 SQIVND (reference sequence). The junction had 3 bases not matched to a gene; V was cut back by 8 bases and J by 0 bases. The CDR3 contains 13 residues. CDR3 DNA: TGTGCCAGTTCGGACAGGATGAACACTGAAGCTTTCTTT. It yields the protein CASSDRMNTEAFF.

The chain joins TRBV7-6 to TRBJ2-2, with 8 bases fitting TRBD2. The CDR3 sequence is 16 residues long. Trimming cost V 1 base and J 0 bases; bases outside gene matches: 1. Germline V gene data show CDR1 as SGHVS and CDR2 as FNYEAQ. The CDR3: CASSLELAANTGELFF. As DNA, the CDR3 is TGTGCCAGCAGCTTAGAACTAGCGGCGAACACCGGGGAGCTGTTTTTT.

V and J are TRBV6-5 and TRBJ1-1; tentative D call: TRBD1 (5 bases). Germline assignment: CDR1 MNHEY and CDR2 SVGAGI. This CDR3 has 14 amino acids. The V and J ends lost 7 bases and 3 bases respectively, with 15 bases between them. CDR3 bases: TGTGCCAGCACCAACAGGAGATTGGACACTGAAGCTTTCTTT. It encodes CASTNRRLDTEAFF.

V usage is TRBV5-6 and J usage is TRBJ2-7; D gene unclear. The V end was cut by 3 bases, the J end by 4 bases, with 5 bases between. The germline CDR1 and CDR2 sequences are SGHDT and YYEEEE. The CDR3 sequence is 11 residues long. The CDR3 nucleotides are TGTGCCAGCAGCTCCCAATACGAGCAGTACTTC. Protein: CASSSQYEQYF.

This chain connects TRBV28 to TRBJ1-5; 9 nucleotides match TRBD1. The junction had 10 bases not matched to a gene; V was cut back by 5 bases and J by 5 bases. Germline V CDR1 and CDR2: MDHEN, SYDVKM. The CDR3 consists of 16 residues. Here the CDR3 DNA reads TGTGCCAGCAGTCTTCGGACAGGGGTGTTAGATCAGCCCCAGCATTTT. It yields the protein CASSLRTGVLDQPQHF.

The CDR3 here is CSASRQGETQYF. CDR3 nucleotides: TGCAGTGCTAGTAGACAGGGAGAGACCCAGTACTTC. This chain uses TRBV20-1 with TRBJ2-5; 7 bases fit TRBD1. The CDR3 runs to 12 residues. Germline V gene sequence: CDR1 DFQATT, CDR2 SNEGSKA (reference sequence). V shed 3 bases and J 4 bases; nucleotides not matched to a gene: 2.

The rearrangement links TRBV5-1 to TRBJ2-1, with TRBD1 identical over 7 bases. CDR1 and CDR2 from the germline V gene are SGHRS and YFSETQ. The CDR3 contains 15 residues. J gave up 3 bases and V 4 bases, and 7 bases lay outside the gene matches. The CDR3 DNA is TGCGCCAGCAGCGACCGGGACAGAAGCTACAATGAGCAGTTCTTC. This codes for CASSDRDRSYNEQFF.